What follows are 25 T cell receptor beta chains derived from one specimen sequenced in a study of T cells expressing NK-cell markers (TCRdb year 2020). The protocol used for the library was 5' RACE. The instrument was an Illumina HiSeq 2000. Following TCRdb reprocessing, every CDR3 protein sequence forms one entry, and DNA is not provided. The sample's clone listing holds over 250,000 distinct CDR3 sequences. The top ten clones comprise 4.2% of the sample. Sequencing input: blood T cells: a sorted CD56 or NKG2C T cell subset, CD4+ or CD8+ T cells, or bulk PBMC T cells (not recorded which). These TCRs come from a woman aged 18-70 years in good health.

The chain uses TRBV6-2 or TRBV6-3 and TRBJ2-3. The CDR3 contains 14 residues. CDR1 is MNHEY and CDR2 is SVGEGT in the germline V gene. The CDR3 reads CASSYLTSGDTQYF.

J is TRBJ1-5 and V is TRBV7-2; TCRdb's D call, TRBD1, is unchecked because there is no DNA. In germline, CDR1 is SGHTA, CDR2 FQGNSA. This CDR3 has 15 amino acids. CDR3 amino acids: CASSSEGRGNQPQHF.

V usage is TRBV6-1 and J usage is TRBJ1-1; TCRdb's D gene call, TRBD1, goes unchecked for lack of DNA. Germline-derived CDR1 and CDR2 are MNHNS and SASEGT. This CDR3 is built from 16 residues. Here the CDR3 reads CASFRKPGGADTEAFF.

The chain links TRBV7-2 to TRBJ1-1. This CDR3 comprises 15 residues. Per the germline V gene, CDR1 is SGHTA and CDR2 is FQGNSA. The CDR3 loop is CASKRGVGMYTEAFF.

The CDR3 sequence: CASSLAGVTFSYEQYF. V gene TRBV5-6 combines with J gene TRBJ2-7. The germline V gene encodes CDR1 SGHDT and CDR2 YYEEEE. This CDR3 comprises 16 residues.

This chain links TRBV29-1 with TRBJ2-2. From germline, CDR1 is SQVTM and CDR2 ANQGSEA. This CDR3 is 13 amino acids long. The chain's CDR3 is CSVANGVRGELFF.

The chain combines TRBV7-6 with TRBJ2-2; TCRdb reports TRBD2, a call that lacks DNA to check it against. Germline V CDR1 and CDR2: SGHVS, FNYEAQ. The CDR3 has 14 amino acids. The chain's CDR3 is CASSPWTVDGELFF.

This chain joins TRBV2 and TRBJ2-5; there is no DNA to check the TCRdb D call of TRBD1. The germline gives CDR1 SNHLY, CDR2 FYNNEI. There are 13 residues in the CDR3. CDR3 region: CASTKGQKETQYF.

This rearrangement joins TRBV7-8 to TRBJ1-2; there is no DNA to check the TCRdb D call of TRBD1. Germline lookup yields CDR1 SGHVS and CDR2 FQNEAQ. The CDR3 sequence is 15 residues long. The CDR3 region is CASSSTSGVNYGYTF. Full variable domain (remainder filled in from reference TRBV7-8 and TRBJ1-2): GAGVSQSPRYKVAKRGQDVALRCDPISGHVSLFWYQQALGQGPEFLTYFQNEAQLDKSGLPSDRFFAERPEGSVSTLKIQRTQQEDSAVYLCASSSTSGVNYGYTFGSGTRLTVV.

J is TRBJ2-7 and V is TRBV20-1; no DNA is available, so the TRBD2 call from TCRdb remains unchecked. Germline V lookup: CDR1 DFQATT, CDR2 SNEGSKA (reference sequence). This CDR3 spans 15 amino acids. The CDR3 sequence: CSARDVGGRVWEQYF.

The J gene is TRBJ1-3, the V gene TRBV5-1; absent DNA, TCRdb's TRBD1 call cannot be checked. In germline, CDR1 is SGHRS, CDR2 YFSETQ. The CDR3 is 15 residues long. CDR3 amino acids: CASSLDGAAGNTIYF.

The J gene is TRBJ2-1, the V gene TRBV28. The CDR3 is 12 amino acids. Per germline, CDR1 MDHEN and CDR2 SYDVKM. The CDR3 region is CASSYSVLRQFF.

This chain uses TRBV2 with TRBJ2-5; TCRdb gives TRBD1 as the D gene, but with no DNA this cannot be confirmed. The germline V gene has CDR1 SNHLY and CDR2 FYNNEI. This CDR3 has 11 residues. The CDR3: CASRPLGTQYF.

The chain is built from TRBV5-5 and TRBJ2-1; TCRdb reports TRBD1, a call that lacks DNA to check it against. Germline V gene sequence: CDR1 SGHKS, CDR2 YYEKEE (reference sequence). This CDR3 is 14 amino acids long. This chain's CDR3 is CASSLVRGYEEQFF.

This chain joins TRBV6-5 and TRBJ2-3; TCRdb outputs TRBD2, but without DNA this stays unchecked. CDR3 length: 16 amino acids. Germline V CDR1 and CDR2: MNHEY, SVGAGI. The CDR3 spells CASSYSRGGRTDTQYF.

CDR3 sequence: CASSQTITGELFF. V gene TRBV16 combines with J gene TRBJ2-2. In germline, CDR1 is KGHSY, CDR2 FQNENV. This CDR3 has 13 amino acids.

The chain has TRBV11-2 and TRBJ2-2; TCRdb lists TRBD2, though no DNA is available to test this call. Germline V lookup: CDR1 SGHAT, CDR2 FQNNGV. This CDR3 is 16 amino acids long. CDR3 sequence reads: CASSPRLAGRTGELFF. Supplemented by reference TRBV11-2 and TRBJ2-2, the full variable domain reads EAGVAQSPRYKIIEKRQSVAFWCNPISGHATLYWYQQILGQGPKLLIQFQNNGVVDDSQLPKDRFSAERLKGVDSTLKIQPAKLEDSAVYLCASSPRLAGRTGELFFGEGSRLTVL.

V is TRBV9 and J is TRBJ2-6; checking the TCRdb D call of TRBD1 is not possible without DNA. This CDR3 comprises 18 residues. CDR1 and CDR2 (germline): SGDLS, YYNGEE. This CDR3 is CASKMAGTGHSGANVLTF. The full variable domain, completed using reference TRBV9 and TRBJ2-6, is DSGVTQTPKHLITATGQRVTLRCSPRSGDLSVYWYQQSLDQGLQFLIQYYNGEERAKGNILERFSAQQFPDLHSELNLSSLELGDSALYFCASKMAGTGHSGANVLTFGAGSRLTVL.

The chain employs TRBV29-1 and TRBJ2-4. Germline-derived CDR1 and CDR2 are SQVTM and ANQGSEA. The CDR3 totals 13 residues. CDR3 in amino acids: CSVGDLAKNIQYF.

V gene TRBV12-3 or TRBV12-4 combines with J gene TRBJ2-5. There are 15 residues in the CDR3. CDR3 sequence: CASSLAHAVAETQYF.

The J gene is TRBJ2-2, the V gene TRBV29-1; the TCRdb call, TRBD1, lacks DNA for checking. This CDR3 has 15 amino acids. CDR1 is SQVTM and CDR2 is ANQGSEA in the germline V gene. The CDR3 region is CSVVEEDRHTGELFF.

CDR3 amino acids: CANWDRVVYTQYF. The chain joins TRBV23-1 to TRBJ2-3; TCRdb outputs TRBD1, but without DNA this stays unchecked. TRBV23-1 is noted as an ORF with a role that remains uncertain. This CDR3 region has 13 residues.

The rearrangement joins TRBV5-4 to TRBJ2-1; as DNA is missing, the TRBD1 call by TCRdb cannot be tested. From germline, CDR1 is SGHNT and CDR2 YYREEE (reference sequence). The CDR3 sequence is 16 residues long. Here the CDR3 reads CASSFQGGDNYNEQFF.

This rearrangement joins TRBV20-1 to TRBJ2-7; TCRdb designates TRBD1, a call that cannot be tested without DNA. The germline CDR1 and CDR2 sequences are DFQATT and SNEGSKA (reference sequence). The CDR3 has 14 residues. CDR3 in amino acids: CSASQDRGFREQYF.

This rearrangement joins TRBV5-1 to TRBJ2-7; TCRdb indicates TRBD2, and absent DNA this call remains unverified. Germline CDR1 reads SGHRS; CDR2 reads YFSETQ. CDR3 length equals 16 residues. The CDR3 spells CASSLLSSGYSYEQYF.